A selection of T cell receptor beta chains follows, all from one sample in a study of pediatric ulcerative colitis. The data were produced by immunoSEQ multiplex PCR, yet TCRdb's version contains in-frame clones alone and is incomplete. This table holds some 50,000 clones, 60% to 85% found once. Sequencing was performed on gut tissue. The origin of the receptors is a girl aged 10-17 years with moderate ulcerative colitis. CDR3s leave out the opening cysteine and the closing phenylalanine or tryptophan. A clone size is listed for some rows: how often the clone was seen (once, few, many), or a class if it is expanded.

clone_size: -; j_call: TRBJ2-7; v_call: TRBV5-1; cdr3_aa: ASSLVLAQAYEQY
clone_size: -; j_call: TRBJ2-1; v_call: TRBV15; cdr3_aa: ATSRVRDSPNEQF
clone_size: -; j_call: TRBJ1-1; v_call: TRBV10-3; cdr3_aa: AISESYPNTEAF
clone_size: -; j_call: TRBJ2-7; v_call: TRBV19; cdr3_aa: ASSSLGHLYEQY
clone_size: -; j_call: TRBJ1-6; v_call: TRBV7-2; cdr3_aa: ASSLDWDSGISPLH
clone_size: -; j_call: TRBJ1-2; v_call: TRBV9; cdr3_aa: ASTPQAVTSYGYT
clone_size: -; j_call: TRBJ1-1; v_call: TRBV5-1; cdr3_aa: ASSLVFIGGFETEAF
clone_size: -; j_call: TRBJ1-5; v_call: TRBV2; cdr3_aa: ASSVRDRQPQH
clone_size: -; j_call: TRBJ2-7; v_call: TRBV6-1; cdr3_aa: ASTPRQGATIEQY
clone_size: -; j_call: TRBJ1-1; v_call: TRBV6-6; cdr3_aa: ASSYTNTEAF
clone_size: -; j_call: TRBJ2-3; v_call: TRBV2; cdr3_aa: ARRLAGATDTQY
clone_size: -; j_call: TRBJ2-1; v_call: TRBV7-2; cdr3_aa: ASSLFSGSSYNEQF
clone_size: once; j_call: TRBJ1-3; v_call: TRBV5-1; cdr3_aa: ASSLREARSGNTIY
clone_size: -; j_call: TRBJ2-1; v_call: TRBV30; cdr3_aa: AWRNVLAGGPEQF
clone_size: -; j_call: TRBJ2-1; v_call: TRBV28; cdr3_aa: ASSSSLGHKSSYNEQF
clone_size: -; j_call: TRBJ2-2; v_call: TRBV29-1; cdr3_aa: SVEKPKTGATGTGELF
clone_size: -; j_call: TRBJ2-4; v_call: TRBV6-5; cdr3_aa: ASSPKGRNIQY
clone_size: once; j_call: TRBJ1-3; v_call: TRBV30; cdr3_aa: AWRSRAGNTIY
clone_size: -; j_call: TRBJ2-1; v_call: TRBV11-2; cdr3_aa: ASSLVLLAGGLNEQF
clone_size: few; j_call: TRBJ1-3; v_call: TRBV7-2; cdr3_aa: ASSLSTLYSGNTIY
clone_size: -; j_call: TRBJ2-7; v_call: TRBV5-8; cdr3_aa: ASRTPGQGHYEQY
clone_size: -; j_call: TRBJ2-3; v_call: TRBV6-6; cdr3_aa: ASSYGTSRGNTQY
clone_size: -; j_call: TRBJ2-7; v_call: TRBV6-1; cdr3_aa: ASGQHYEQY
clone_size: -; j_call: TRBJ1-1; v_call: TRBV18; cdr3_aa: ASSPGGIGEAF
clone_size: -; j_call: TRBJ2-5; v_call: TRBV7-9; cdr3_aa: ASSLARETQY
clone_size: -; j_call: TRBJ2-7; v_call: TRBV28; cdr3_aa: ASADAAEQY
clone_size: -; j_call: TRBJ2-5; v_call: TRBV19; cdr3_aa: ASISGQGGETQY
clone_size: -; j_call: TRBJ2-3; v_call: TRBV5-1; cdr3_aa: ASSGWDHRAGTDTQY
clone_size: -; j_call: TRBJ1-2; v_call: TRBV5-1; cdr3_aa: ASSLEAGGRSGYT
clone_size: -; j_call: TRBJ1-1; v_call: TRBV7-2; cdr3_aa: ASSLQMDRGGTEAF
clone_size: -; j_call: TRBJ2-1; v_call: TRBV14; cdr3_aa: ASSPGGVHVRTVYNEQF
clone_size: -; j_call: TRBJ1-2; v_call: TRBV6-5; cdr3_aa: ASTQGYGYT
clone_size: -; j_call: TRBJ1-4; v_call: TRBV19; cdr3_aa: ASSMIGGTNEKLF
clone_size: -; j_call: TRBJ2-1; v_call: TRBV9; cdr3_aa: ASGLAGEYNEQF
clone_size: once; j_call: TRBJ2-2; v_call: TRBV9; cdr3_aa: ASSELLPDRVRVSNTGELF
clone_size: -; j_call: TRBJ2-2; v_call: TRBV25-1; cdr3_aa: ASSTRDRDTGELF
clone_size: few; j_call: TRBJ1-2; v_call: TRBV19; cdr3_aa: ASSVTGANYGYT
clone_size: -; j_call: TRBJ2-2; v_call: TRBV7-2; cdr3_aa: ASSLAVVNTGELF
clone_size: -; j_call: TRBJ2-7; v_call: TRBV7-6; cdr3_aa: ASSLEGGSGEQY
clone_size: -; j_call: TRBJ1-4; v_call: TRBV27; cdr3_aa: ASRPQANEKLF
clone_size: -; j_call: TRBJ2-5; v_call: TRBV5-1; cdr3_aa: ASSSEGSRGRGETQY
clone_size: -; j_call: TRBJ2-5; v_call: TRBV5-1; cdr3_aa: ASSLTGETQY
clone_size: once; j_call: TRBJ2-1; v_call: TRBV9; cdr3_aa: ASSGARGVHSYNEQF
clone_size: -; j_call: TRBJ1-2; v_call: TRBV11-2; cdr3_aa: ASSTSGQGYGYT
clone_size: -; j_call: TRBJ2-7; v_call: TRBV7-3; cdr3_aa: ASSLSSTSYEQY
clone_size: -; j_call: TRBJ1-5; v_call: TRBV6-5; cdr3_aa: ASSYRLVNQPQH
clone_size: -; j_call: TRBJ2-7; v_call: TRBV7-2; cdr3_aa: ASSAISGRGYEQY
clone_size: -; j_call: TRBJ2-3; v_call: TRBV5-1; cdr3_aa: ASSLGQGGGSDTQY
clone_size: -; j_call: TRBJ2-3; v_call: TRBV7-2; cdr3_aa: ASSTFTDTQY
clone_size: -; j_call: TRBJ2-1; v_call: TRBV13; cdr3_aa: ASSHRDGVNEQF
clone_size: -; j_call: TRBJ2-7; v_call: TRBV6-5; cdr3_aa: ASSSALVGAHEQY
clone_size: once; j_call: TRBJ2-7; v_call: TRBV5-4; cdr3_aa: ASSFDGQGYEQY
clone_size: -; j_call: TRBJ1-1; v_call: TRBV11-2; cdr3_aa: ASSRWEYTEAF
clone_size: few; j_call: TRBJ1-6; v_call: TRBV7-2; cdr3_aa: ASSLVFSRINSPLH
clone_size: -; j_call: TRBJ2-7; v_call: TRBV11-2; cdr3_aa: ASSPTRVAHSYEQY
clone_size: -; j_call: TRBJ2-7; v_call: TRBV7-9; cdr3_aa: ASSLIAGREQY
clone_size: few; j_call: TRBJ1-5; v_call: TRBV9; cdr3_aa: ASSTQGNQPQH